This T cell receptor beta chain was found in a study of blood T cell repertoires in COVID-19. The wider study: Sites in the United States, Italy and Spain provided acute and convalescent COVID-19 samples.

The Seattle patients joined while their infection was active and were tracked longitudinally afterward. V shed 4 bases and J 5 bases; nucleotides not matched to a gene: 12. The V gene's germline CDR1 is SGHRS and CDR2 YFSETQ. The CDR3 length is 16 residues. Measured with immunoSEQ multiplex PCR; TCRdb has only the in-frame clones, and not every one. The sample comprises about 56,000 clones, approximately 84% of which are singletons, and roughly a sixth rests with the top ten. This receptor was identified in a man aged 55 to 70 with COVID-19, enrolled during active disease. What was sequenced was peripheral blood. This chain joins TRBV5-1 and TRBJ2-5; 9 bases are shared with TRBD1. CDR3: CASSTPGTGFEETQYF. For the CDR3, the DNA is TGCGCCAGCAGCACACCCGGGACAGGGTTCGAGGAGACCCAGTACTTC.